The 21 T cell receptor beta chains presented below share a single source sample, sequenced in a study of CD8+CD57+ T cells in acquired aplastic anemia. For CDR3 and TCR beta VDJ profiling, genomic DNA was the template used. MiXCR was run by TCRdb on the reads, yielding one entry per CDR3 protein. This sample has approximately 270,000 distinct CDR3 sequences; about 56% occur once, and the top ten carry 8%. The sample was sorted CD4+, CD8+, or CD8+CD57+ T cells (not recorded which) from PBMCs. These receptors came from a human donor with severe aplastic anemia or a healthy control (not recorded which).

CDR3 in amino acids: CSGDSSYNEQFF. CDR3 in DNA: TGCAGCGGGGACAGCTCCTACAATGAGCAGTTCTTC. The rearrangement joins TRBV29-1 to TRBJ2-1, with 7 bases fitting TRBD1. V shed 7 bases and J 0 bases; nucleotides not matched to a gene: 0. This CDR3 region has 12 residues. The germline gives CDR1 SQVTM, CDR2 ANQGSEA.

The chain uses TRBV7-3 and TRBJ2-1; 8 bases line up with TRBD2. Germline values: CDR1 SGHTA, CDR2 FQGTGA. V shed 5 bases and J 9 bases; nucleotides not matched to a gene: 6. The CDR3 has 13 amino acids. CDR3 nucleotide sequence: TGTGCCAGCAGCCCCTCGAGCGGGAGTGAGCAGTTCTTC. This codes for CASSPSSGSEQFF.

This sequence joins TRBV24-1 and TRBJ2-5, with D possibly TRBD2 on 6 matching bases. Germline V gene lookup returns CDR1 KGHDR and CDR2 SFDVKD. With 4 bases removed from V and 0 bases from J, the gap between germline ends came to 11 bases. The CDR3 extends over 15 amino acids. The CDR3 here is CATSETGADQETQYF. CDR3 DNA sequence: TGTGCCACCAGTGAAACGGGAGCCGACCAAGAGACCCAGTACTTC.

Many counts were recorded for this clonotype. The chain combines TRBV12-5 with TRBJ1-3; D is perhaps TRBD1 (6 bases). The CDR3 has 14 amino acids. The ends were cut back, 5 bases at V and 4 bases at J, with 12 bases in the middle. Germline V gene lookup returns CDR1 LGHNT and CDR2 FRNRAP. The CDR3 coding sequence is TGTGCTAGTGGTGGGCAGGGGCCCGGAAACACCATATATTTT. As protein: CASGGQGPGNTIYF.

The genes are TRBV2 and TRBJ1-2; a possible D gene is TRBD1 (6 bases). Trimming took 4 bases from V and 8 from J, leaving 20 bases between them. The CDR3 runs to 15 residues. CDR1 and CDR2 from the germline V gene are SNHLY and FYNNEI. CDR3 DNA: TGTGCCAGCAGTGGAGGGGCCGGGACACGGTGGGGCTACACCTTC. It translates to CASSGGAGTRWGYTF.

This clonotype occurred many times. The V and J genes are TRBV29-1 and TRBJ2-2; a weak D match, TRBD2 (6 bases). The CDR3 covers 13 residues. Germline CDR1 and CDR2: SQVTM and ANQGSEA. Trimming shortened V by 6 bases and J by 6 bases, and 14 bases separated the two germline ends. This CDR3 reads CSVQGWGAGELFF. The CDR3 region has the DNA TGCAGCGTCCAAGGGTGGGGGGCCGGGGAGCTGTTTTTT.

For this clonotype: The DNA is omitted, as the CDR3 cannot be located on it reliably, and the CDR3 follows TCRdb's listing. This chain links TRBV11-2 with TRBJ2-3; the tabulated D call, TRBD2, remains unverified against the DNA. CDR1 and CDR2 from the germline V gene are SGHAT and FQNNGV. The CDR3 extends over 18 residues, inclusive of both ends. CDR3 residues: CASSFLWDSGGTADTQYF.

This clonotype was picked up a small number of times. This chain joins TRBV20-1 and TRBJ2-3; D is uncertain. Germline V gene sequence: CDR1 DFQATT, CDR2 SNEGSKA (reference sequence). The CDR3 sequence is 11 residues long. V was pared by 3 bases and J by 3 bases, with 4 bases between. The CDR3 bases are TGCAGTGCTAGGGGGACAGATACGCAGTATTTT. Encoded protein: CSARGTDTQYF.

The chain joins TRBV2 to TRBJ1-1; D unclear. Trimming removed 6 bases at V and 4 bases at J, with 15 bases between. The germline V gene has CDR1 SNHLY and CDR2 FYNNEI. This CDR3 region has 14 residues. CDR3 bases: TGTGCCAGCAGCGCCTCTATGCAGAGCACTGAAGCTTTCTTT. It is translated as CASSASMQSTEAFF.

Written as DNA, the CDR3 is TGTGCCAGCAGTGACGGGACTAGCGGGGGTAGCACAGATACGCAGTATTTT. Translating gives CASSDGTSGGSTDTQYF. This chain connects TRBV25-1 to TRBJ2-3; 14 bases line up with TRBD2. The V gene's germline CDR1 is MGHDK and CDR2 SYGVNS. Losses at the gene ends were 3 bases for V and 0 bases for J; bases not matched to a gene: 2. This CDR3 region has 17 residues.

The chain recombines TRBV11-2 with TRBJ1-3; possibly TRBD1 for D (6 bases). V gave up 4 bases and J gave up 2 bases, with 15 bases separating them. This CDR3 comprises 16 residues. Germline V gives CDR1 SGHAT, CDR2 FQNNGV. The CDR3 nucleotides read TGTGCCAGCAGCTCCAACGACAGGCAACCTGGAAACACCATATATTTT. Protein sequence: CASSSNDRQPGNTIYF.

This rearrangement joins TRBV24-1 to TRBJ2-1; D possibly corresponds to TRBD1 (7 bases). CDR1 and CDR2 (germline): KGHDR, SFDVKD. This CDR3 region has 13 residues. Trimming cost V 7 bases and J 9 bases, with 15 bases left between them. The CDR3 loop is CATRAGGSIEQFF. DNA of the CDR3: TGTGCCACCAGGGCAGGGGGGTCTATTGAGCAGTTCTTC.

V usage is TRBV5-1 and J usage is TRBJ2-1; D is perhaps TRBD1 or TRBD2 (5 bases each). V lost 4 bases, J lost 9 bases, and 20 bases lay in between. Germline CDR1 SGHRS, CDR2 YFSETQ. This CDR3 has 15 amino acids. CDR3: CASSGTASGVGEQFF. CDR3 DNA: TGCGCCAGCAGCGGGACGGCTAGTGGTGTGGGTGAGCAGTTCTTC.

This clonotype was observed at least ten times. The V gene is TRBV7-6, the J gene TRBJ1-2; TRBD1 is a possible D gene (6 bases). The CDR3 is 14 residues long. From germline, CDR1 is SGHVS and CDR2 FNYEAQ. Trimming cost V 10 bases and J 5 bases, with 20 bases left between them. Here the CDR3 DNA reads TGTGCCACCTCCCCGAAACCCAGGGGTTATGGCTACACCTTC. Translated, it gives CATSPKPRGYGYTF.

This clonotype was seen at least ten times. The J gene is TRBJ1-5, the V gene TRBV19, with a possible D match to TRBD1 (5 bases). V gave up 2 bases and J gave up 4 bases, with 6 bases separating them. Looked up from germline, CDR1 is LNHDA and CDR2 is SQIVND (reference sequence). CDR3 length equals 13 residues. CDR3 sequence reads: CASSIRGNQPQHF. The CDR3 bases are TGTGCCAGTAGTATACGGGGGAATCAGCCCCAGCATTTT.

V usage is TRBV12-3 or TRBV12-4 and J usage is TRBJ1-6; 10 nucleotides agree with TRBD1. The length of the CDR3 is 16 residues. V dropped 9 bases and J dropped 8; count of bases not matched to a gene: 13. In DNA form, the CDR3 reads TGTGCCAGGAGGGGGCAGACAGGGGGCAAGGATTCACCCCTCCACTTT. Translation gives CARRGQTGGKDSPLHF.

The chain is built from TRBV19 and TRBJ2-3, with D possibly being TRBD1 (6 bases). The ends were cut back, 1 base at V and 2 bases at J, with 13 bases in the middle. CDR1 is LNHDA, CDR2 SQIVND, per germline (reference sequence). The CDR3 is 16 amino acids. DNA of the CDR3: TGTGCCAGTAGTATAGTTACAGGGCGAAACACAGATACGCAGTATTTT. The encoded protein is CASSIVTGRNTDTQYF.

V is TRBV7-9 and J is TRBJ2-7, with D perhaps matching TRBD1 or TRBD2 (5 bases each). The CDR3 loop spans 15 amino acids. Germline V gene data show CDR1 as SEHNR and CDR2 as FQNEAQ (reference sequence). V was trimmed by 4 bases and J by 6 bases, leaving 19 bases between them. DNA for the CDR3: TGTGCCAGCAGCTGGGGTGTACGATTGGGGACCGAGCAGTACTTC. Translation gives CASSWGVRLGTEQYF. The full variable domain, in which reference TRBV7-9 and TRBJ2-7 provide the parts outside the CDR3, is DTGVSQNPRHKITKRGQNVTFRCDPISEHNRLYWYRQTLGQGPEFLTYFQNEAQLEKSRLLSDRFSAERPKGSFSTLEIQRTEQGDSAMYLCASSWGVRLGTEQYFGPGTRLTVT.

This clonotype has a count of ten or more. V gene TRBV12-3 or TRBV12-4 combines with J gene TRBJ1-5, with D tentatively TRBD1 (5 bases). The CDR3 has 14 amino acids. Between the trimmed V and J ends, which lost 3 bases and 4 bases, there was a span of 10 bases. CDR3 sequence (DNA): TGTGCCAGCAGTTTTGTACAGGTAAATCAGCCCCAGCATTTT. Its protein is CASSFVQVNQPQHF.

This clonotype was found a few times. The CDR3 loop is CASSGTPRTEAFF. The CDR3 region has the DNA TGTGCCAGCAGTGGGACGCCAAGAACTGAAGCTTTCTTT. The chain has TRBV2 and TRBJ1-1; D not resolved. The CDR3 has 13 residues. The germline CDR1 and CDR2 sequences are SNHLY and FYNNEI. The germline V and J ends were trimmed by 4 bases and 5 bases, with 11 bases remaining between them.

As DNA, the CDR3 is TGTGCCAGCAGCTCAGTTTGGACTGGAGTGCAGTATTTT. Protein sequence: CASSSVWTGVQYF. The V and J genes are TRBV7-2 and TRBJ2-3, with D possibly matching TRBD2 (5 bases). The germline V gene has CDR1 SGHTA and CDR2 FQGNSA. Trimming shortened V by 4 bases and J by 11 bases, and 16 bases separated the two germline ends. This CDR3 region has 13 residues.